Shown below are 10 T cell receptor beta chains from a single sample sequenced in a study of beta chain features in type 1 diabetes. Findings and limits, study-wide: Among all four CD4+ subsets, Type 1 diabetes patients had TCRB CDR3s that were moderately but significantly shorter.

Of the isolated RNA, all was reverse transcribed, and so the sequenced material was expressed TCRB transcripts. Assay: immunoSEQ multiplex PCR; the TCRdb copy retains only in-frame clones and omits some. The profile covers around 70,000 clones, with about 50% appearing a single time and 0.7% taken by the ten largest. Which antigens these TCRs recognize remains unknown. Sequencing input: central memory CD4+ T cells from blood. The receptors here all came from a man aged 25 to 40 with type 1 diabetes.

The rearrangement uses TRBV7-8 and TRBJ1-1; TRBD1 is a possible D gene (5 bases). Germline V gene sequence: CDR1 SGHVS, CDR2 FQNEAQ. This CDR3 comprises 18 residues. Between the trimmed V and J ends, which lost 1 base and 1 base, there was a span of 19 bases. In DNA, the CDR3 is TGTGCCAGCAGCTTAGTCGCACAGGCCCGGGCACAGAACACTGAAGCTTTCTTT. Amino acids: CASSLVAQARAQNTEAFF.

This clone was seen only a few times. This chain links TRBV6-1 with TRBJ1-1; D is unclear. The CDR3 covers 13 residues. Per the germline V gene, CDR1 is MNHNS and CDR2 is SASEGT. Trimming removed 1 base at V and 3 bases at J, with 6 bases between. The CDR3 DNA reads TGTGCCAGCAGTGAAGACAGTCACACTGAAGCTTTCTTT. Protein product: CASSEDSHTEAFF.

The sample holds one count of this clone. The chain has TRBV19 and TRBJ2-5; D unresolved. This CDR3 has 15 residues. Germline CDR1 LNHDA, CDR2 SQIVND (reference sequence). Trimming left V 7 bases short and J 1 base short, with 16 bases between. CDR3 sequence reads: CASTQSKNSQETQYF. Here the CDR3 DNA reads TGTGCCAGTACCCAGTCGAAGAACAGCCAAGAGACCCAGTACTTC.

In its sample, this clone was seen a few times. Written as DNA, the CDR3 is TGTGCCACCACAGGTGCCGGCACAGATACGCAGTATTTT. Protein sequence: CATTGAGTDTQYF. This sequence joins TRBV10-3 and TRBJ2-3; D may be TRBD1 (5 bases). This CDR3 region has 13 residues. CDR1 is ENHRY, CDR2 SYGVKD, per germline. Trimming shortened V by 10 bases and J by 1 base, and 12 bases separated the two germline ends.

The chain couples TRBV6-1 to TRBJ2-7; the match to TRBD1 covers 7 bases. V trimming: 3 bases; J trimming: 2 bases; junction bases outside the gene matches: 4. Looked up from germline, CDR1 is MNHNS and CDR2 is SASEGT. This CDR3 region has 14 residues. The CDR3 here is CASSEGQRPYEQYF. CDR3 sequence (DNA): TGTGCCAGCAGTGAGGGACAGCGACCCTACGAGCAGTACTTC.

J is TRBJ2-5 and V is TRBV5-4; 7 nucleotides agree with TRBD1. Germline V gene sequence: CDR1 SGHNT, CDR2 YYREEE (reference sequence). After removal of 3 bases from V and 2 bases from J, the junction contained 4 bases not matched to a gene. The CDR3 runs to 14 residues. The CDR3 loop is CASSSGQYQETQYF. Here the CDR3 DNA reads TGTGCCAGCAGCTCGGGACAGTATCAAGAGACCCAGTACTTC.

V gene TRBV29-1 combines with J gene TRBJ1-5; possibly TRBD1 for D (5 bases). This CDR3 is 12 amino acids long. The V gene's germline CDR1 is SQVTM and CDR2 ANQGSEA. The CDR3 sequence: CRNYPRAQPQHF. The CDR3 bases are TGCAGAAACTATCCCAGGGCTCAGCCCCAGCATTTT.

The rearrangement joins TRBV19 to TRBJ1-5; 9 nucleotides line up with TRBD1. This CDR3 has 14 amino acids. Germline V gene sequence: CDR1 LNHDA, CDR2 SQIVND (reference sequence). The V segment lost 7 bases and the J segment 6 bases; nucleotides outside the gene matches: 7. CDR3 sequence: CASTWTGDGQPQHF. The DNA of the CDR3 is TGTGCCAGTACTTGGACAGGGGACGGTCAGCCCCAGCATTTT.

This clone was seen once. Distinct nucleotide sequences in the sample also encode this CDR3. CDR3 region: CASSSSGSIYEQYF. CDR3 DNA: TGTGCCAGCAGCTCAAGCGGGAGTATCTACGAGCAGTACTTC. The chain carries TRBV7-2 and TRBJ2-7; 8 bases fit TRBD2. The CDR3 covers 14 residues. Trimming at V came to 4 bases and at J to 3 bases, leaving 5 bases not matched to a gene. Germline V gene sequence: CDR1 SGHTA, CDR2 FQGNSA.

In nucleotides, the CDR3 is TGTGCCAGCAGTGAAGTAGCATCTAGCGGGGGGGCAGATACGCAGTATTTT. Translated, it gives CASSEVASSGGADTQYF. The V gene is TRBV2, the J gene TRBJ2-3; 12 bases line up with TRBD2. Trimming took 1 base from V and 4 from J; bases not matched to a gene: 6. The CDR3 is 17 residues long. CDR1 and CDR2 from the germline V gene are SNHLY and FYNNEI.